This T cell receptor beta chain was retrieved from a study of T cell changes during pregnancy in multiple sclerosis. Data came from immunoSEQ multiplex PCR; TCRdb stores just in-frame clones and leaves some out. Among 60,000 to 70,000 clones listed, around 92% were seen once. Per germline, CDR1 LNHDA and CDR2 SQIVND (reference sequence). The ends were cut back, 1 base at V and 1 base at J, with 11 bases in the middle. This CDR3 has 15 residues. Sequenced here: peripheral blood, sampled in the second trimester of pregnancy. The source is a female donor in good health, enrolled as a control in a pregnancy study. V usage is TRBV19 and J usage is TRBJ2-7; tentatively, D is TRBD2 (6 bases). Here the CDR3 DNA reads TGTGCCAGTAGTATAGGGGACGGGAGTTCCTACGAGCAGTACTTC. Protein sequence: CASSIGDGSSYEQYF.